The 11 T cell receptor beta chains in this list originate from one sample, sequenced in a study of OX40 agonist ivuxolimab in advanced cancers. The protocol was immunoSEQ multiplex PCR, while the TCRdb copy is restricted to in-frame clones and leaves out a portion. This table has around 58,000 clones, about 94% appearing once. Sequencing used CD4+ or CD8+ T cells sorted from blood, obtained in a trial of the OX40 agonist ivuxolimab. The origin of the receptors is an adult with an advanced solid tumor such as melanoma, head and neck, liver or kidney cancer.

The CDR3 sequence is CASSLGTSDRSRYF. In DNA form, the CDR3 reads TGTGCCAGCAGCCTCGGGACTAGCGACAGGTCTCGGTACTTC. The V gene is TRBV5-6, the J gene TRBJ2-7; 10 bases agree with TRBD2. The CDR3 sequence is 14 residues long. CDR1 SGHDT and CDR2 YYEEEE come from the germline V gene. After removal of 4 bases from V and 12 bases from J, the junction contained 13 bases not matched to a gene.

In its sample, this clone was seen once. This rearrangement joins TRBV7-9 to TRBJ2-7; D is ambiguous. This CDR3 region has 15 residues. V lost 8 bases, J lost 1 base, and 18 bases lay in between. Germline lookup yields CDR1 SEHNR and CDR2 FQNEAQ (reference sequence). CDR3 in DNA: TGTGCCAGCTTACCCACCCTGGCCGGGTCCTACGAGCAGTACTTC. This codes for CASLPTLAGSYEQYF. The full variable domain, in which reference TRBV7-9 and TRBJ2-7 provide the parts outside the CDR3, is DTGVSQNPRHKITKRGQNVTFRCDPISEHNRLYWYRQTLGQGPEFLTYFQNEAQLEKSRLLSDRFSAERPKGSFSTLEIQRTEQGDSAMYLCASLPTLAGSYEQYFGPGTRLTVT.

J is TRBJ2-7 and V is TRBV5-6, with D maybe TRBD1 (5 bases). The length of the CDR3 is 14 residues. The V gene's germline CDR1 is SGHDT and CDR2 YYEEEE. V was trimmed by 0 bases and J by 3 bases, leaving 10 bases between them. This CDR3 is CASSLGSGNYEQYF. CDR3 DNA: TGTGCCAGCAGCTTGGGGTCAGGGAACTACGAGCAGTACTTC.

The CDR3 DNA reads as TGTGCCAGCAGCTACTTGACAGGGACTAATGAAAAACTGTTTTTT. As protein: CASSYLTGTNEKLFF. V is TRBV11-3 and J is TRBJ1-4, with 7 positions matching TRBD1. The trim removed 4 bases at V and 2 bases at J, leaving 4 bases unmatched. The CDR3 runs to 15 residues. CDR1 SGHNT and CDR2 YENEEA come from the germline V gene.

The chain recombines TRBV11-1 with TRBJ2-3; 7 nucleotides align to TRBD2. V lost 5 bases and J lost 4; bases outside the gene matches: 9. The CDR3 runs 15 residues. Germline CDR1 and CDR2: SGHAT and FQDESV (reference sequence). CDR3 in amino acids: CASSESLALSDTQYF. In DNA form, the CDR3 reads TGTGCCAGCAGCGAATCACTAGCGTTGTCAGATACGCAGTATTTT.

The chain uses TRBV16 and TRBJ2-7; the D gene is possibly TRBD1 (5 bases). Germline V gene lookup returns CDR1 KGHSY and CDR2 FQNENV. CDR3 length equals 14 residues. Trimming stripped 3 bases from V and 0 bases from J, with 9 bases between. The DNA of the CDR3 is TGTGCCAGCAGCCAGCCAGGGAACTCCTACGAGCAGTACTTC. Encoded protein: CASSQPGNSYEQYF.

The chain uses TRBV12-5 and TRBJ1-2; D is ambiguous. Deletions cut 5 bases from V and 5 bases from J, with 12 bases between. Germline lookup yields CDR1 LGHNT and CDR2 FRNRAP. The CDR3 totals 13 residues. This CDR3 reads CASGPVYPYGYTF. CDR3 DNA sequence: TGTGCTAGTGGTCCCGTGTACCCGTATGGCTACACCTTC.

V is TRBV30 and J is TRBJ2-1, with 7 bases fitting TRBD2. This CDR3 is built from 18 residues. The germline gives CDR1 GTSNPN, CDR2 SVGIG (reference sequence). After removal of 0 bases from V and 0 bases from J, the junction contained 11 bases not matched to a gene. In DNA, the CDR3 is TGTGCCTGGAGTGTACCTCCTAGCTGGACTAGCTCCTACAATGAGCAGTTCTTC. Encoded protein: CAWSVPPSWTSSYNEQFF.

The chain couples TRBV7-3 to TRBJ2-3; the D gene is possibly TRBD2 (6 bases). The CDR3 is 15 amino acids. V dropped 2 bases and J dropped 4 bases, with 13 bases sitting between them. Germline V lookup: CDR1 SGHTA, CDR2 FQGTGA. CDR3: CASSLVGGNADTQYF. DNA of the CDR3: TGTGCCAGCAGCTTAGTTGGGGGGAACGCAGATACGCAGTATTTT.

The chain carries TRBV7-8 and TRBJ2-7, with 10 positions matching TRBD1. Germline CDR1 SGHVS, CDR2 FQNEAQ. The CDR3 has 15 amino acids. V trimming: 5 bases; J trimming: 3 bases; junction bases outside the gene matches: 7. The CDR3 DNA reads as TGTGCCAGCAGCGCACCCCGGGACAGGGGCTACGAGCAGTACTTC. It yields the protein CASSAPRDRGYEQYF.

Here the CDR3 reads CASSEFRTGGRAFF. CDR3 DNA: TGTGCCAGCAGTGAATTTCGGACAGGGGGTAGAGCTTTCTTT. This chain uses TRBV6-1 with TRBJ1-1; 10 bases are a match to TRBD1. With V trimmed by 2 bases and J by 10 bases, 7 bases remained unmatched. CDR1 and CDR2 (germline): MNHNS, SASEGT. The CDR3 is 14 residues long.